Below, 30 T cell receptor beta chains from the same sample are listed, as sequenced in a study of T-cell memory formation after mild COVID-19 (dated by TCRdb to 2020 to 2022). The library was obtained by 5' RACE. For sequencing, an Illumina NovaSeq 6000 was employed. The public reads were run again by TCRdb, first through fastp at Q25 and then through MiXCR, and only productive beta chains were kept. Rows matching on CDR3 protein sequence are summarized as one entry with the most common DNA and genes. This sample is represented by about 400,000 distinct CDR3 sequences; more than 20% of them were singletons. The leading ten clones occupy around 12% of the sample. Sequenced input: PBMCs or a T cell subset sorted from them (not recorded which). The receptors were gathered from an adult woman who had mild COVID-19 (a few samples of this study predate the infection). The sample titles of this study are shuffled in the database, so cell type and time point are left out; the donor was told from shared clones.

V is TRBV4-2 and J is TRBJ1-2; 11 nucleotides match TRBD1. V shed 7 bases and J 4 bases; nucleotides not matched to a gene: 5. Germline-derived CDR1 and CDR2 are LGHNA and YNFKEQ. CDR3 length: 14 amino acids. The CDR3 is CASTRTGGSYGYTF. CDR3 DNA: TGTGCCAGCACCCGGACAGGGGGCAGCTATGGCTACACCTTC.

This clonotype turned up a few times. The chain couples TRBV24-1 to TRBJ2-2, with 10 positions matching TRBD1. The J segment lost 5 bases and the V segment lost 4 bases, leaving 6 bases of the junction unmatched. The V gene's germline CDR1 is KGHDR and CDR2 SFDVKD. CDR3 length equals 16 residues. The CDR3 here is CATSDSDRGGTGELFF. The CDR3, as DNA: TGTGCCACCAGTGACTCGGACAGGGGGGGGACCGGGGAGCTGTTTTTT.

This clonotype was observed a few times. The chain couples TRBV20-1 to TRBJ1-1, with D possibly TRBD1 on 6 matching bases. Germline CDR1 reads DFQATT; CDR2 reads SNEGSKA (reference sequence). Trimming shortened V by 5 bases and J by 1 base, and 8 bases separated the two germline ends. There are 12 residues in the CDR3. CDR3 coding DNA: TGCAGTGCTGGGGGGCGGAACACTGAAGCTTTCTTT. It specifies CSAGGRNTEAFF.

The CDR3 DNA reads TGTGCCAGCAAAAGCGGGCCCGGCGGCAGTAGGGCTGAAGCTTTCTTT. Protein product: CASKSGPGGSRAEAFF. J is TRBJ1-1 and V is TRBV2; no clear D. V was pared by 7 bases and J by 6 bases, with 24 bases between. The CDR3 loop spans 16 amino acids. Germline CDR1 and CDR2: SNHLY and FYNNEI.

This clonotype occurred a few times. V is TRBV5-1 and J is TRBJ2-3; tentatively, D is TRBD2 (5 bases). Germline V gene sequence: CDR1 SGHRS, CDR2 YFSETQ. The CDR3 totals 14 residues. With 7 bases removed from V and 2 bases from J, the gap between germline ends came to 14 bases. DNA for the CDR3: TGCGCCAGCGGAGGAGCTCGAACCACAGATACGCAGTATTTT. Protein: CASGGARTTDTQYF.

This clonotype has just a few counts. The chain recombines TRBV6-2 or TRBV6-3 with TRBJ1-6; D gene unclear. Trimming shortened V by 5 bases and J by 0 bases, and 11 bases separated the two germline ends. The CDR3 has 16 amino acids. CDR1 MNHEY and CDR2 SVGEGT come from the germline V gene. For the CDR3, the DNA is TGTGCCAGCAGTCGGCGGACGAGCTCCTATAATTCACCCCTCCACTTT. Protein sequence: CASSRRTSSYNSPLHF.

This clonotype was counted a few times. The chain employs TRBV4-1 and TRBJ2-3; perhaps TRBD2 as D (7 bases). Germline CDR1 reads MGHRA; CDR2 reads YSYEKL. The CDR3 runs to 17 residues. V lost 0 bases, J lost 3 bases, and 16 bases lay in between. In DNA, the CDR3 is TGCGCCAGCAGCCAAGAGGCGGGGGCGAGGTGGACAGATACGCAGTATTTT. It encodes CASSQEAGARWTDTQYF.

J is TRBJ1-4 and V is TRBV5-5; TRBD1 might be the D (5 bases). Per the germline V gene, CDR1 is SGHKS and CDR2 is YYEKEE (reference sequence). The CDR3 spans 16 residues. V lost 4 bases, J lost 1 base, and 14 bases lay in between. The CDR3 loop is CASSQNAGRTNEKLFF. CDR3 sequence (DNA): TGTGCCAGCAGCCAAAACGCAGGGAGAACTAATGAAAAACTGTTTTTT.

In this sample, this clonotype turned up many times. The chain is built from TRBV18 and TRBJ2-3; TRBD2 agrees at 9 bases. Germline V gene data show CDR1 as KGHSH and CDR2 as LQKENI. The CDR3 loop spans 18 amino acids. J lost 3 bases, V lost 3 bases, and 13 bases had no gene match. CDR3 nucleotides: TGTGCCAGCTCACCGACCCCTACTCTAGCGGGACAGACAGATACGCAGTATTTT. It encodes CASSPTPTLAGQTDTQYF.

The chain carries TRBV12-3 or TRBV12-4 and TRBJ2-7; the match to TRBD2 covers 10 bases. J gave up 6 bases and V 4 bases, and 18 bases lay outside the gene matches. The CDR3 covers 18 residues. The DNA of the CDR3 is TGTGCCAGCAGTTCCGCTAGCGGGGGCTTATCTAGATCAACCGAGCAGTACTTC. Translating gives CASSSASGGLSRSTEQYF.

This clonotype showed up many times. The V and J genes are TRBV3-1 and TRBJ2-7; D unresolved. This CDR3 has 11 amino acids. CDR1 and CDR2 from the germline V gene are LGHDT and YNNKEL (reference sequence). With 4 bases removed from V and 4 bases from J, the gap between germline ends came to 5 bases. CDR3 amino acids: CASSRQYEQYF. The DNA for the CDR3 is TGTGCCAGCAGCCGGCAATACGAGCAGTACTTC.

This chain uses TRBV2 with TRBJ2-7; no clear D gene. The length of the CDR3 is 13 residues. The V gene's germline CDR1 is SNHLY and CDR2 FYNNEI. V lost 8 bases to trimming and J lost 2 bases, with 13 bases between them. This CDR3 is CASEVRQTYEQYF. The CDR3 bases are TGTGCCAGCGAAGTTAGGCAGACCTACGAGCAGTACTTC.

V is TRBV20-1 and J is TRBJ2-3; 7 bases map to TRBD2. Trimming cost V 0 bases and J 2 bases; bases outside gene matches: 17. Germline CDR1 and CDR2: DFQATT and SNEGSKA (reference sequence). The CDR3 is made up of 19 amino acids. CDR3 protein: CSARDGYRIAGIYTDTQYF. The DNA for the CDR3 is TGCAGTGCTAGAGATGGTTACCGGATAGCGGGCATATACACAGATACGCAGTATTTT.

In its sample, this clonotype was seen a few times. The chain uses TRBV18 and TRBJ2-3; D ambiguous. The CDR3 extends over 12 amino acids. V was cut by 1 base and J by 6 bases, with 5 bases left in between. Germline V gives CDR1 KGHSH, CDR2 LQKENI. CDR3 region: CASSPLKDTQYF. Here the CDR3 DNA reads TGTGCCAGCTCACCACTGAAGGATACGCAGTATTTT.

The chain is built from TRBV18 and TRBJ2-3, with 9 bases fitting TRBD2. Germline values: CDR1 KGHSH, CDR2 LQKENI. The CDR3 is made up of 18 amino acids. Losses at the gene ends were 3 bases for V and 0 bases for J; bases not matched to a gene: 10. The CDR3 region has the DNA TGTGCCAGCTCACCGGTTATAAGCGGGGGGACCAGCACAGATACGCAGTATTTT. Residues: CASSPVISGGTSTDTQYF.

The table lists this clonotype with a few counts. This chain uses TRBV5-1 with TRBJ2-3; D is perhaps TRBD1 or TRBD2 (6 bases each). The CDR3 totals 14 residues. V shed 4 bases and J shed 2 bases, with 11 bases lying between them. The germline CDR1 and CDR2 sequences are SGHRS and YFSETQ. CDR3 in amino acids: CASSAGQNTDTQYF. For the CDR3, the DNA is TGCGCCAGCAGCGCGGGACAAAACACAGATACGCAGTATTTT.

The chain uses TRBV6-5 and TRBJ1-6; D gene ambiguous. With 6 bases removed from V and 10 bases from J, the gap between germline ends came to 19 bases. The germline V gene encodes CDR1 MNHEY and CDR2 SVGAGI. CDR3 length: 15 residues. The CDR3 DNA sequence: TGTGCCAGCAGCCCTGGGCGGGTGGGATACTCACCCCTCCACTTT. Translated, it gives CASSPGRVGYSPLHF.

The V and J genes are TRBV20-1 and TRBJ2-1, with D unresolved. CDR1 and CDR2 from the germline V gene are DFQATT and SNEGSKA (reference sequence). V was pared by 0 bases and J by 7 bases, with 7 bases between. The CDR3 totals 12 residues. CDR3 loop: CSARDGTNEQFF. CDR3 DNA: TGCAGTGCTAGAGATGGAACGAATGAGCAGTTCTTC.

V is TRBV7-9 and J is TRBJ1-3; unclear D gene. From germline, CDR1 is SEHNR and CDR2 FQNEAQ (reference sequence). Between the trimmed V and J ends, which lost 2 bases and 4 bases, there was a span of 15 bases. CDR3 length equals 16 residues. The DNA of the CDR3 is TGTGCCAGCAGCTTATGGTCGCGGTCTTTGGGAAACACCATATATTTT. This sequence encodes CASSLWSRSLGNTIYF.

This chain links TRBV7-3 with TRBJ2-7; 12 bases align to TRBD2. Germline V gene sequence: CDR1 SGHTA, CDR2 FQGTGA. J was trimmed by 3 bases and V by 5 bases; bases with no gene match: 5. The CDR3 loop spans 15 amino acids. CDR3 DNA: TGTGCCAGCAGCGTAATGGGACTAGCGGGCTACGAGCAGTACTTC. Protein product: CASSVMGLAGYEQYF.

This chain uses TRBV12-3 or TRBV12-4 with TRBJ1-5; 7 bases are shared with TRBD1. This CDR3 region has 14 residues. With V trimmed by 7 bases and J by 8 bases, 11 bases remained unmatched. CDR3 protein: CASTLGQASEPQHF. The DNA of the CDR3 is TGTGCCAGCACCCTCGGACAGGCGTCGGAGCCCCAGCATTTT.

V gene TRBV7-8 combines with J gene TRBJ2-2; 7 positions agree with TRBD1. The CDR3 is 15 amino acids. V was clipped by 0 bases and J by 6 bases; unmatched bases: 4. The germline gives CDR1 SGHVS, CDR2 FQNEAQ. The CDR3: CASSLARTGAGELFF. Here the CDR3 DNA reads TGTGCCAGCAGCTTAGCAAGAACAGGGGCCGGGGAGCTGTTTTTT.

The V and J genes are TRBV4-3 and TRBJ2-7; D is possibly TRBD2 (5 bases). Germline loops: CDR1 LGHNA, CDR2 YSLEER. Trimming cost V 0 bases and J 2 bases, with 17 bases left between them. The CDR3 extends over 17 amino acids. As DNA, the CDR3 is TGCGCCAGCAGCCAAGATCTACCGGGAACGGAGACCTACGAGCAGTACTTC. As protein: CASSQDLPGTETYEQYF.

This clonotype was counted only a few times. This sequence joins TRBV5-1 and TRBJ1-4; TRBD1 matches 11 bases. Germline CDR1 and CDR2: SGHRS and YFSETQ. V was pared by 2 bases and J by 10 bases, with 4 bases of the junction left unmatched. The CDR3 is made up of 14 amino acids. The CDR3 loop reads CASSFGQGAAKLFF. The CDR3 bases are TGCGCCAGCAGCTTCGGACAGGGGGCGGCAAAACTGTTTTTT.

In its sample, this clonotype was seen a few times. CDR3 bases: TGTGCCACCAGTGATTTGATTCTCGGGGAGCTGTTTTTT. Residues: CATSDLILGELFF. The chain links TRBV24-1 to TRBJ2-2, with unresolved D. V shed 0 bases and J shed 7 bases, with 5 bases lying between them. This CDR3 contains 13 residues. Looked up from germline, CDR1 is KGHDR and CDR2 is SFDVKD.

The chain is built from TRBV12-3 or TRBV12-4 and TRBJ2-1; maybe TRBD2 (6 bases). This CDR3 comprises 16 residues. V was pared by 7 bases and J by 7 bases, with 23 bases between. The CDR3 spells CASNHLGDSPGNEQFF. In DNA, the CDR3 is TGTGCCAGCAACCACTTAGGGGACTCCCCGGGAAATGAGCAGTTCTTC.

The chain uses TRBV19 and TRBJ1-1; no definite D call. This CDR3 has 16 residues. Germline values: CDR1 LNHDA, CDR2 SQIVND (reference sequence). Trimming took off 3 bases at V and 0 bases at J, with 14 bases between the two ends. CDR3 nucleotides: TGTGCCAGTAGTATGGGCTTGGGAGGGATGAACACTGAAGCTTTCTTT. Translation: CASSMGLGGMNTEAFF.

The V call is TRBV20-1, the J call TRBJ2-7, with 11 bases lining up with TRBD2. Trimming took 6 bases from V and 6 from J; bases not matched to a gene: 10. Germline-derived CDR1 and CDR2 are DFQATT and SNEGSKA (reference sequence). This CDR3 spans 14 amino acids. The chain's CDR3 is CSAELAGDRGEQYF. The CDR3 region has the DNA TGCAGTGCGGAACTAGCGGGAGACCGGGGCGAGCAGTACTTC.

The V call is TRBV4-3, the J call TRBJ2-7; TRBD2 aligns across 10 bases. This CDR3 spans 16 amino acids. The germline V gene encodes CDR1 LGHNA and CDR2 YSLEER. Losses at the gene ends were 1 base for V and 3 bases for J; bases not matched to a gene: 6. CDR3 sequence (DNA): TGCGCCAGCAGCCAAGTGTTAGCGGGAGGTTTCTACGAGCAGTACTTC. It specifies CASSQVLAGGFYEQYF.

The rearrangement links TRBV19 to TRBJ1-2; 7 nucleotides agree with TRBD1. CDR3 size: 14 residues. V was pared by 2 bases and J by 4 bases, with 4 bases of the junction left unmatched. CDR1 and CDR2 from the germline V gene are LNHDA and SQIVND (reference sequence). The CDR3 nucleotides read TGTGCCAGTAGTATACAGGGGGGTAGCTATGGCTACACCTTC. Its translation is CASSIQGGSYGYTF.